These 9 T cell receptor beta chains were all obtained from the same sample, sequenced in a study of early T cells in non-severe SARS-CoV-2 infection. MiXCR, run by TCRdb on the 5' RACE reads, gives a single entry per CDR3 protein. The data show about 46,000 distinct CDR3 sequences, with approximately 9% seen just once and approximately 5.3% held by the top ten. This specimen consisted of whole blood, obtained at baseline. These receptors originate from an adult who was a healthcare worker with PCR-confirmed SARS-CoV-2 infection or an uninfected control (not recorded which).

This clonotype occurred many times. This sequence joins TRBV20-1 and TRBJ1-2, with D perhaps TRBD1 (5 bases). Trimming stripped 3 bases from V and 2 bases from J, with 16 bases between. From germline, CDR1 is DFQATT and CDR2 SNEGSKA (reference sequence). The CDR3 spans 15 residues. CDR3 region: CSASPLTRQNYGYTF. The DNA for the CDR3 is TGCAGTGCTAGCCCCCTGACGAGACAGAACTATGGCTACACCTTC.

V gene TRBV24-1 combines with J gene TRBJ2-1; TRBD1 is a possible D gene (6 bases). This CDR3 has 9 residues. Germline lookup yields CDR1 KGHDR and CDR2 SFDVKD. Trimming left V 11 bases short and J 9 bases short, with 7 bases between. The CDR3 region is CAIRGEQFF. In DNA form, the CDR3 reads TGTGCCATCAGGGGTGAGCAGTTCTTC.

The chain employs TRBV6-6 and TRBJ1-2; a weak D match, TRBD1 (5 bases). The germline V gene has CDR1 MNHNY and CDR2 SVGAGI (reference sequence). CDR3 length: 15 amino acids. V gave up 4 bases and J gave up 3 bases, with 15 bases separating them. Here the CDR3 reads CASSSPRGAYYGYTF. The CDR3 DNA reads TGTGCCAGCAGTTCCCCCCGTGGGGCTTACTATGGCTACACCTTC.

This clonotype was found a few times. The chain combines TRBV11-2 with TRBJ2-3; 12 bases line up with TRBD2. V shed 4 bases and J 5 bases; nucleotides not matched to a gene: 10. The CDR3 runs to 17 residues. CDR1 SGHAT and CDR2 FQNNGV come from the germline V gene. CDR3 coding DNA: TGTGCCAGCAGCTCGGTGACTAGCGGGGGAAGATTAGATACGCAGTATTTT. Its translation is CASSSVTSGGRLDTQYF.

This clonotype was seen repeatedly, ten times or more. V and J are TRBV7-7 and TRBJ2-3, with 10 bases that match TRBD2. Trimming took 1 base from V and 4 from J; bases not matched to a gene: 5. This CDR3 region has 16 residues. Germline assignment: CDR1 SSHAT and CDR2 FNYEAQ (reference sequence). The CDR3, as DNA: TGTGCCAGCAGCTTAGAAGCTAGCGGGGGCTCAGATACGCAGTATTTT. This encodes CASSLEASGGSDTQYF.

The chain recombines TRBV5-1 with TRBJ1-2; D perhaps matches TRBD1 (6 bases). CDR3 length equals 13 residues. Trimming took off 0 bases at V and 8 bases at J, with 11 bases between the two ends. Germline V gives CDR1 SGHRS, CDR2 YFSETQ. CDR3 residues: CASSLDRARGYTF. CDR3 nucleotides: TGCGCCAGCAGCTTGGACAGGGCTCGGGGCTACACCTTC.

The J gene is TRBJ1-6, the V gene TRBV11-2, with TRBD1 matching 9 bases. V lost 4 bases to trimming and J lost 10 bases; unmatched junction nucleotides: 5. This CDR3 spans 14 amino acids. The V gene's germline CDR1 is SGHAT and CDR2 FQNNGV. The CDR3, as DNA: TGTGCCAGCAGCTCCGGGACAGGGAAGTCACCCCTCCACTTT. It specifies CASSSGTGKSPLHF.

This sequence joins TRBV19 and TRBJ1-5; D is perhaps TRBD1 (6 bases). The CDR3 contains 14 residues. Germline-derived CDR1 and CDR2 are LNHDA and SQIVND (reference sequence). The germline V and J ends were trimmed by 10 bases and 4 bases, with 17 bases remaining between them. The CDR3, as DNA: TGTGCCACCTTCCCCGGGGGCGAAAATCAGCCCCAGCATTTT. Translating gives CATFPGGENQPQHF.

The V gene is TRBV28, the J gene TRBJ2-7, with a possible D match to TRBD2 (5 bases). The V and J ends lost 5 bases and 0 bases respectively, with 14 bases between them. From germline, CDR1 is MDHEN and CDR2 SYDVKM. The CDR3 has 15 residues. CDR3 DNA: TGTGCCAGCAGTGCTTTAGGCGGGCTCTCCTACGAGCAGTACTTC. Its translation is CASSALGGLSYEQYF.